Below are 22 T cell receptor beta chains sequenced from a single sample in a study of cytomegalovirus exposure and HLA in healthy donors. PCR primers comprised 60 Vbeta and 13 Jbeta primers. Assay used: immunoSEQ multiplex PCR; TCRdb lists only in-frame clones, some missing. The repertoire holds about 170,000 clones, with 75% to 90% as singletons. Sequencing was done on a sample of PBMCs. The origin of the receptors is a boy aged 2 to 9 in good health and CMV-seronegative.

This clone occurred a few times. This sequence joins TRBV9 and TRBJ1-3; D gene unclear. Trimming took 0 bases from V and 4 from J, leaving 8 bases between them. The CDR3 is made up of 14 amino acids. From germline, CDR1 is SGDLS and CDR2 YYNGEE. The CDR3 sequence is CASSVGIAGNTIYF. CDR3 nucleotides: TGTGCCAGCAGCGTAGGCATAGCCGGAAACACCATATATTTT.

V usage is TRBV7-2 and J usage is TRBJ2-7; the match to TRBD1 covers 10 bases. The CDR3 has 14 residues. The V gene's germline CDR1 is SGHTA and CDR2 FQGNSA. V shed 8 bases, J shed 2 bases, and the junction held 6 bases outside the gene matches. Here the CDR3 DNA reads TGTGCCAGCGAAACAGGGACAGGGGCCTACGAGCAGTACTTC. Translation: CASETGTGAYEQYF.

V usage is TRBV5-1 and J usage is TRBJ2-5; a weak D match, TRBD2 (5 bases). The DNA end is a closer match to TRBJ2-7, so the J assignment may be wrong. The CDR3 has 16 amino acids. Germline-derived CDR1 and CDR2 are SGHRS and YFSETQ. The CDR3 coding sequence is TGCGCCAGCAGCTTGGAGTCTAGCCGGCCCCTGGGCGAGCAGTACTTC. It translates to CASSLESSRPLGEQYF.

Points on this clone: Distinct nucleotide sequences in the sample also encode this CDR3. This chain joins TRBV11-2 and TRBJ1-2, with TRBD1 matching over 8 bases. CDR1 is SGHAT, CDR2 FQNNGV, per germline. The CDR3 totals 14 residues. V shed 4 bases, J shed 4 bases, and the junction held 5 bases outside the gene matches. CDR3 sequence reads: CASSSGQGPYGYTF. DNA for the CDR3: TGTGCCAGCAGCTCCGGACAGGGCCCCTATGGCTACACCTTC. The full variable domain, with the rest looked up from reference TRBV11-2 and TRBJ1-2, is EAGVAQSPRYKIIEKRQSVAFWCNPISGHATLYWYQQILGQGPKLLIQFQNNGVVDDSQLPKDRFSAERLKGVDSTLKIQPAKLEDSAVYLCASSSGQGPYGYTFGSGTRLTVV.

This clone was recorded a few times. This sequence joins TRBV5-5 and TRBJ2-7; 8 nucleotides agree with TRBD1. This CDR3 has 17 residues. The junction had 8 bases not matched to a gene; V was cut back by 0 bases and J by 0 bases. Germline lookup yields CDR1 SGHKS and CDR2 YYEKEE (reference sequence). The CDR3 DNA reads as TGTGCCAGCAGCTTGGGATTTGAGACAGGGGCCTCCTACGAGCAGTACGTC. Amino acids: CASSLGFETGASYEQYV.

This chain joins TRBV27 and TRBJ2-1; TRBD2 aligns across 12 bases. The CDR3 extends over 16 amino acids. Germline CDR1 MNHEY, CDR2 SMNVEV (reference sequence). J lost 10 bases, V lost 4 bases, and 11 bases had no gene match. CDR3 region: CASSSPRLAGEGEQFF. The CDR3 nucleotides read TGTGCCAGCAGTTCTCCTAGACTAGCGGGAGAGGGGGAGCAGTTCTTC.

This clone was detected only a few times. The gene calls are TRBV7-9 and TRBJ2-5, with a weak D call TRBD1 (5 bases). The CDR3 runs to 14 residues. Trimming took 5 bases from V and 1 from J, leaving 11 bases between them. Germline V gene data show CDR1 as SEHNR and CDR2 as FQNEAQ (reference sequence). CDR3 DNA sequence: TGTGCCAGCAGCCCGGATGGGGCCCAAGAGACCCAGTACTTC. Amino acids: CASSPDGAQETQYF.

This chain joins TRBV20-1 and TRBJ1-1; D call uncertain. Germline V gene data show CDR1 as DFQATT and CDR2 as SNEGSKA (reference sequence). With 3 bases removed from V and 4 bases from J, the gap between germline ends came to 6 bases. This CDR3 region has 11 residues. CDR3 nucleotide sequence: TGCAGTGCTAGCCCCAGCACTGAAGCTTTCTTT. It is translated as CSASPSTEAFF.

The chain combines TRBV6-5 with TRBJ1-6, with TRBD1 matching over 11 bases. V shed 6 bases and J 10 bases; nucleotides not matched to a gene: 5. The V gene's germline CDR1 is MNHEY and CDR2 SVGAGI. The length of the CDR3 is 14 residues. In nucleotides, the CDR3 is TGTGCCAGCAGCAGGGACAGGGGGGCGTCACCCCTCCACTTT. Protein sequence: CASSRDRGASPLHF.

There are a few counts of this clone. In nucleotides, the CDR3 is TGTGCCAGGCCCAAAACTAGCGGGAGGGGAGAGCAGTACTTC. It encodes CARPKTSGRGEQYF. The rearrangement links TRBV21-1 to TRBJ2-7; TRBD2, the table's D call, was not compared with the DNA. TRBV21-1 is a pseudogene locus. The CDR3 runs 14 residues.

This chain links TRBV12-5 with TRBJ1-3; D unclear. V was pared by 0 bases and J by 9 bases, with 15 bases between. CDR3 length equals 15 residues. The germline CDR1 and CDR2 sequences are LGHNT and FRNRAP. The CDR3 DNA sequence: TGTGCTAGTGGTTTGGTACTAGGGCGGGCCGGCACCATATATTTT. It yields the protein CASGLVLGRAGTIYF. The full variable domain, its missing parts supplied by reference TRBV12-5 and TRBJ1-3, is DARVTQTPRHKVTEMGQEVTMRCQPILGHNTVFWYRQTMMQGLELLAYFRNRAPLDDSGMPKDRFSAEMPDATLATLKIQPSEPRDSAVYFCASGLVLGRAGTIYFGEGSWLTVV.

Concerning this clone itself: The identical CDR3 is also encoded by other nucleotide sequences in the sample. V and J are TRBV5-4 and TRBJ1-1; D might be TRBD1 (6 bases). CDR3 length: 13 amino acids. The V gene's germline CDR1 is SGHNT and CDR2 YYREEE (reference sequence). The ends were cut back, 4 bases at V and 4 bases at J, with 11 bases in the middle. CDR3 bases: TGTGCCAGCAGCCTAGGGGGGGGCACTGAAGCTTTCTTT. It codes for CASSLGGGTEAFF.

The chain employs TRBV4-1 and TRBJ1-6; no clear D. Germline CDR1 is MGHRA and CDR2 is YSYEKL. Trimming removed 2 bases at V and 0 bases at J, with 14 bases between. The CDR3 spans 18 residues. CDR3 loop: CASSQSGLTSSYNSPLHF. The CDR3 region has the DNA TGCGCCAGCAGCCAAAGTGGACTCACGAGCTCCTATAATTCACCCCTCCACTTT.

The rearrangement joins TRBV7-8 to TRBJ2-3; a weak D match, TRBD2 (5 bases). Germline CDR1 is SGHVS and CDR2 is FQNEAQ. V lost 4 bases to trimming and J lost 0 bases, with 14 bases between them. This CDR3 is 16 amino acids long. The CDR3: CASSYHRESSTDTQYF. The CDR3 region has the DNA TGTGCCAGCAGCTACCATAGGGAGTCGAGCACAGATACGCAGTATTTT.

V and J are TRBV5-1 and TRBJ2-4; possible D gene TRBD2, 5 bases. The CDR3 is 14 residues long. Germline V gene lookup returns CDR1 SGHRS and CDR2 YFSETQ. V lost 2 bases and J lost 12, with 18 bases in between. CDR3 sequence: CASSLYRDPPSQYF. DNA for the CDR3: TGCGCCAGCAGCTTATACCGGGATCCCCCTAGTCAGTACTTC. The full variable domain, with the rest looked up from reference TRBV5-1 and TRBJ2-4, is KAGVTQTPRYLIKTRGQQVTLSCSPISGHRSVSWYQQTPGQGLQFLFEYFSETQRNKGNFPGRFSGRQFSNSRSEMNVSTLELGDSALYLCASSLYRDPPSQYFGAGTRLSVL.

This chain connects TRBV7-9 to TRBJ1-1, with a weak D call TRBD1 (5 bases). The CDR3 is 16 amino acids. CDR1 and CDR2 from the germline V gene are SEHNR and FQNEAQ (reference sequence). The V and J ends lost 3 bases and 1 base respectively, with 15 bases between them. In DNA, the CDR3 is TGTGCCAGCAGCTTTGTACTACTACAGGAGAACACTGAAGCTTTCTTT. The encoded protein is CASSFVLLQENTEAFF.

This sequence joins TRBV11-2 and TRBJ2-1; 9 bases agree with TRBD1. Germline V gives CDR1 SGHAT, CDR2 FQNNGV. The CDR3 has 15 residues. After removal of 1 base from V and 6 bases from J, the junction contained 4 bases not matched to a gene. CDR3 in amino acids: CASSLVLDRGNEQFF. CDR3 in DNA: TGTGCCAGCAGCTTAGTGTTGGACAGGGGCAATGAGCAGTTCTTC.

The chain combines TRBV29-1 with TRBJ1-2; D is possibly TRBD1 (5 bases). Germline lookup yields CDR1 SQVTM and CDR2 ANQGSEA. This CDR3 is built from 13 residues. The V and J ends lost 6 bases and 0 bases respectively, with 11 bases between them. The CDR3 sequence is CSVAGRSNYGYTF. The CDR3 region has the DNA TGCAGCGTCGCAGGGAGGTCTAACTATGGCTACACCTTC.

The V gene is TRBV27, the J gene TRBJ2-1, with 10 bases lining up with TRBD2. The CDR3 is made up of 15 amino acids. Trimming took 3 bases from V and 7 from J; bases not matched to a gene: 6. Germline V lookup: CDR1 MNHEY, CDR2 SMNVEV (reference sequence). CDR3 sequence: CASSLASGGLNEQFF. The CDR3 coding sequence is TGTGCCAGCAGTTTGGCTAGCGGGGGTTTGAATGAGCAGTTCTTC.

CDR3 sequence: CSGGQVTTEAFF. The CDR3 DNA sequence: TGCAGCGGAGGACAGGTGACCACTGAAGCTTTCTTT. V usage is TRBV29-1 and J usage is TRBJ1-1; 7 nucleotides align to TRBD1. Per the germline V gene, CDR1 is SQVTM and CDR2 is ANQGSEA. The V gene end was trimmed by 7 bases and the J gene end by 4 bases; junction bases not matched to a gene: 6. The CDR3 has 12 amino acids.

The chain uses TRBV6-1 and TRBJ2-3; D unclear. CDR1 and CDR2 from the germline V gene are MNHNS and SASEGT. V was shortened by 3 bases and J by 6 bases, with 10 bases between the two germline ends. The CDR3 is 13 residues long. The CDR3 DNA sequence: TGTGCCAGCAGTGACCATATCCGGGATACGCAGTATTTT. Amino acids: CASSDHIRDTQYF.

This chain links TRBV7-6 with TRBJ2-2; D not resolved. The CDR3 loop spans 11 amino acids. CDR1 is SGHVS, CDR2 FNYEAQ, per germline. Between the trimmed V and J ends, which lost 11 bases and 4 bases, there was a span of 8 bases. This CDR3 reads CAGGITGELFF. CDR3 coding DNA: TGTGCCGGCGGTATCACCGGGGAGCTGTTTTTT.